These 11 T cell receptor beta chains share one sample of origin, sequenced in a study of response to subunit inactivated influenza vaccine. TCRdb ran MiXCR on the RT-PCR reads and lists one entry per CDR3 protein. The sample contains some 520,000 distinct CDR3 sequences, approximately 15% of which appear only once. The sample here was CD4+ T cells sorted from PBMCs, taken less than 30 months after vaccination. Receptors originate from a man between 50 and 70 years old who received an inactivated influenza vaccine.

This clonotype showed up just a few times. The V gene is TRBV29-1, the J gene TRBJ2-5; D remains unclear. V gave up 0 bases and J gave up 4 bases, with 6 bases separating them. Per the germline V gene, CDR1 is SQVTM and CDR2 is ANQGSEA. The CDR3 runs 12 residues. CDR3 bases: TGCAGCGTTGAAGATGCAGGAGAGACCCAGTACTTC. Translation gives CSVEDAGETQYF.

In this sample, this clonotype turned up a few times. V is TRBV2 and J is TRBJ2-7, with TRBD1 matching over 9 bases. Germline-derived CDR1 and CDR2 are SNHLY and FYNNEI. Trimming at V came to 7 bases and at J to 1 base, leaving 8 bases not matched to a gene. CDR3 size: 15 residues. The CDR3 loop reads CASKEAGTGSYEQYF. For the CDR3, the DNA is TGTGCCAGCAAGGAGGCCGGGACAGGGTCCTACGAGCAGTACTTC. The full variable domain, rest sourced from reference TRBV2 and TRBJ2-7, is EPEVTQTPSHQVTQMGQEVILRCVPISNHLYFYWYRQILGQKVEFLVSFYNNEISEKSEIFDDQFSVERPDGSNFTLKIRSTKLEDSAMYFCASKEAGTGSYEQYFGPGTRLTVT.

This clonotype was detected a few times. This chain connects TRBV10-3 to TRBJ2-3, with D perhaps TRBD2 (5 bases). This CDR3 has 15 residues. Trimming took off 6 bases at V and 0 bases at J, with 13 bases between the two ends. The V gene's germline CDR1 is ENHRY and CDR2 SYGVKD. For the CDR3, the DNA is TGTGCCATCAGGAGCGGTGGTCAGAGCACAGATACGCAGTATTTT. Translating gives CAIRSGGQSTDTQYF.

With respect to this clonotype: The conserved phenylalanine or tryptophan normally closing the CDR3 is absent here, so this likely arose from a read error. This chain uses TRBV28 with TRBJ2-3; D tentatively fits TRBD1 or TRBD2 (6 bases each). Germline values: CDR1 MDHEN, CDR2 SYDVKM. This CDR3 has 15 amino acids. V dropped 6 bases and J dropped 4 bases, with 17 bases sitting between them. CDR3 nucleotide sequence: TGTGCCAGCAGGACTAGGGGGTTTAGCGCAGATACGCAGTATTCT. This gives the protein CASRTRGFSADTQYS.

The rearrangement links TRBV7-3 to TRBJ2-3, with unresolved D. CDR1 and CDR2 (germline): SGHTA, FQGTGA. The CDR3 runs to 18 residues. V lost 4 bases and J 1 base, leaving 21 bases between the germline ends. Written as DNA, the CDR3 is TGTGCCAGCAGCTCTAATCCCCGTTCCTGGCGTGGCACAGATACGCAGTATTTT. Its translation is CASSSNPRSWRGTDTQYF. The whole variable domain, filled in from reference TRBV7-3 and TRBJ2-3, reads GAGVSQTPSNKVTEKGKYVELRCDPISGHTALYWYRQSLGQGPEFLIYFQGTGAADDSGLPNDRFFAVRPEGSVSTLKIQRTERGDSAVYLCASSSNPRSWRGTDTQYFGPGTRLTVL.

This chain connects TRBV4-1 to TRBJ2-2; D possibly uses TRBD1 or TRBD2 (5 bases each). The germline gives CDR1 MGHRA, CDR2 YSYEKL. This CDR3 contains 13 residues. Trimming shortened V by 8 bases and J by 6 bases, and 13 bases separated the two germline ends. In DNA, the CDR3 is TGCGCCAGCTGGGGGTTTAAGGCCGGGGAGCTGTTTTTT. It specifies CASWGFKAGELFF.

This clonotype has a handful of counts. The CDR3 DNA reads TGTGCCAGCAGCGCACAGAGGGAGACCCAGTACTTC. This translates into CASSAQRETQYF. This chain connects TRBV7-2 to TRBJ2-5, with D unresolved. Trimming took off 5 bases at V and 5 bases at J, with 9 bases between the two ends. This CDR3 comprises 12 residues. The germline CDR1 and CDR2 sequences are SGHTA and FQGNSA.

The chain recombines TRBV7-2 with TRBJ2-3; 14 nucleotides agree with TRBD2. After removal of 0 bases from V and 0 bases from J, the junction contained 5 bases not matched to a gene. The CDR3 has 19 amino acids. Germline loops: CDR1 SGHTA, CDR2 FQGNSA. CDR3 sequence: CASSLAGLAGGSSTDTQYF. Here the CDR3 DNA reads TGTGCCAGCAGCTTAGCCGGACTAGCGGGGGGCTCTAGCACAGATACGCAGTATTTT.

The sample holds many counts of this clonotype. This chain connects TRBV20-1 to TRBJ2-7; the match to TRBD2 covers 12 bases. The trim removed 5 bases at V and 5 bases at J, leaving 10 bases unmatched. This CDR3 spans 15 amino acids. The germline gives CDR1 DFQATT, CDR2 SNEGSKA (reference sequence). The CDR3 nucleotides are TGCAGTGCTCAAGCAGGGACTAGCGGGCCCAACGAGCAGTACTTC. It codes for CSAQAGTSGPNEQYF.

A few counts support this clonotype. The J gene is TRBJ2-7, the V gene TRBV15; either TRBD1 or TRBD2 may supply D (5 bases each). The CDR3 totals 12 residues. Trimming removed 0 bases from V and 10 bases from J, with 10 bases in between. The germline CDR1 and CDR2 sequences are LNHNV and YYDKDF (reference sequence). CDR3 in amino acids: CATSRDRDGQYF. The CDR3 bases are TGTGCCACCAGCAGAGATCGGGACGGACAGTACTTC. Together with reference TRBV15 and TRBJ2-7, the CDR3 gives the full variable domain: DAMVIQNPRYQVTQFGKPVTLSCSQTLNHNVMYWYQQKSSQAPKLLFHYYDKDFNNEADTPDNFQSRRPNTSFCFLDIRSPGLGDTAMYLCATSRDRDGQYFGPGTRLTVT.

This clonotype was detected a few times. The V gene is TRBV29-1, the J gene TRBJ2-2; a weak D match, TRBD2 (9 bases). CDR1 is SQVTM and CDR2 is ANQGSEA in the germline V gene. This CDR3 spans 16 amino acids. Trimming took off 6 bases at V and 4 bases at J, with 21 bases between the two ends. CDR3 sequence: CSVIQGASGTTGELFF. The CDR3 coding sequence is TGCAGCGTAATCCAGGGGGCTAGCGGGACCACCGGGGAGCTGTTTTTT.